The entry below gives a single TCR beta chain sequence along with its context. Its antigen has not been determined. Per-base quality was not reported, and no clone a single base away is much larger than it. This entry comes from a study of blood T cell repertoires in COVID-19 (TCRdb year 2020). About the full investigation: Collaborator samples came from the United States, Italy and Spain and covered acute and convalescent phases of COVID-19. The repertoires were released in a freely available public database meant as a resource for research on the immune response to SARS-CoV-2. The material from the prospective study consisted of cDNA or gDNA derived from T cells, B-cell-depleted T cells, or PBMCs. Sample metadata almost always included a de-identified subject ID, COVID-19 status, age in years and sex. Samples came from the ongoing ImmuneRACE study (first 160 participants) plus 1,254 subjects from 6 global collaborators. The dataset comprised deeply sampled blood TCRbeta repertoires from subjects exposed to, actively infected with, or recovered from COVID-19. Where available, HLA class I and class II types were obtained from metadata supplied by the sample provider rather than from assay-based typing. General study outcomes and caveats: The amount of clinical and demographic metadata varied by source and participant and was provided uncurated.

CDR1 and CDR2, looked up from the germline V gene (reference sequence), are SGHNT and YYREEE. The CDR3, cysteine through phenylalanine, is 15 amino acids long. The kept DNA is CDR3 alone, 45 bases in frame from the first base. V was cut back by 1 base and J by 2 bases, leaving a gap of 10 bases between them. Whole blood was collected in K2EDTA tubes by collaborating institutions according to the institutions' own protocols. Collaborator samples were shipped for TCRbeta analysis as frozen whole blood, isolated PBMCs, or DNA extracted from either sample type. TCRbeta CDR3 regions were amplified from genomic DNA by means of the immunoSEQ Assay, a bias-controlled multiplex PCR. On the authors' methods: Nucleated cell counts per sample were estimated from amplification of reference gene primers within the assay. To quantify the absolute abundance of each unique TCRbeta CDR3 rearrangement, sequence reads were collapsed and filtered. Productive Simpson clonality was computed per sample as the square root of Simpson's diversity index over productive rearrangements. As stored in TCRdb, this immuneACCESS dataset retains in-frame rearrangements with V and J assigned. A fraction of the clones does not appear; measured against another copy, unresolved V genes explain less than half of the discrepancy, and the remainder lacks a known reason. V and J calls and clone size follow that table, whereas D and trimming were derived from the DNA. This sample has over 85,000 clones in its table, and around 73% of those were observed once. 9.8% of the sample goes to the ten largest clones.

Source material: peripheral blood. The sequence was collected from a man in his sixties with active or convalescent COVID-19. The sequence is built from TRBV5-4 and TRBJ1-5; the D gene cannot be resolved reliably. CDR3 region: CASSLTPEGNQPQHF. At the DNA level, the sequence is TGTGCCAGCAGCTTGACGCCGGAGGGCAATCAGCCCCAGCATTTT.